The source of this T cell receptor beta chain is a study of PD-L1 blockade in urothelial cancer. In the study overall: Median blood clonality was around 0.08, with about 86,000 unique TCRs.

Libraries were prepared by immunoSEQ multiplex PCR; TCRdb keeps only in-frame clonotypes and omits some of them. The sample consists of more than 85,000 clones, roughly 91% of them appearing once. Time point indicated: pretreatment peripheral blood. CDR1 is SGHRS and CDR2 is YFSETQ in the germline V gene. V shed 4 bases and J 7 bases; nucleotides not matched to a gene: 10. There are 16 residues in the CDR3. The material was PBMCs, obtained around atezolizumab (anti-PD-L1) treatment. The V and J genes are TRBV5-1 and TRBJ1-4; 10 nucleotides align to TRBD1. The TCR comes from a man aged 60 to 75 with urothelial cancer. CDR3 coding DNA: TGCGCCAGCAGCCTGGAGAGGGGACAGGGGTCTGAAAAACTGTTTTTT. This translates into CASSLERGQGSEKLFF. The whole variable domain, filled in from reference TRBV5-1 and TRBJ1-4, reads KAGVTQTPRYLIKTRGQQVTLSCSPISGHRSVSWYQQTPGQGLQFLFEYFSETQRNKGNFPGRFSGRQFSNSRSEMNVSTLELGDSALYLCASSLERGQGSEKLFFGSGTQLSVL.